This TCR beta chain was sequenced during a study of cytomegalovirus exposure and HLA in healthy donors. The PCR had 60 Vbeta and 13 Jbeta primers. Data came from immunoSEQ multiplex PCR; TCRdb stores just in-frame clones and leaves some out. The table lists just over 150,000 clones, approximately 78% of them singletons. V was pared by 6 bases and J by 4 bases, with 7 bases of the junction left unmatched. CDR3 length: 15 residues. Germline CDR1 reads SGHRS; CDR2 reads YFSETQ. This TCR was recovered from a woman aged 40 to 50 in good health and CMV-seronegative. The genes are TRBV5-1 and TRBJ2-2; TRBD1 matches 9 bases. Sample: PBMCs. The CDR3 DNA sequence: TGCGCCAGCAAACCCGTACAGGGGGCCACCGGGGAGCTGTTTTTT. Protein: CASKPVQGATGELFF.